The T cell receptor beta chain described here comes from a study of blood T cell repertoires in COVID-19. Per the original methods: Quantification of nucleated cells was approximated via reference gene primer amplification. Measured with immunoSEQ multiplex PCR; TCRdb has only the in-frame clones, and not every one. The V and J calls and the clone size are those of that table, but D and trimming were determined from the DNA. The sample consists of 300,000 to 500,000 clones, around 87% of them appearing once. V trimming: 5 bases; J trimming: 7 bases; junction bases outside the gene matches: 10. This CDR3 has 16 residues. From germline, CDR1 is SGHNT and CDR2 YENEEA. Individuals aged roughly 18 to 95 years were recruited from 24 US areas. Assignments of participants to cohorts depended upon their own reported clinical history.

The receptor comes from a woman aged 25 to 39 with acute COVID-19. This sequence joins TRBV11-3 and TRBJ1-6, with 8 bases aligning to TRBD1. Source material: PBMCs or T cells enriched from blood (not recorded which). The CDR3 region is CASSPETGVGNSPLHF. As DNA, the CDR3 is TGTGCCAGCAGCCCAGAGACAGGGGTTGGGAATTCACCCCTCCACTTT. Complete variable domain (other parts from reference TRBV11-3 and TRBJ1-6): EAGVVQSPRYKIIEKKQPVAFWCNPISGHNTLYWYLQNLGQGPELLIRYENEEAVDDSQLPKDRFSAERLKGVDSTLKIQPAELGDSAVYLCASSPETGVGNSPLHFGNGTRLTVT.